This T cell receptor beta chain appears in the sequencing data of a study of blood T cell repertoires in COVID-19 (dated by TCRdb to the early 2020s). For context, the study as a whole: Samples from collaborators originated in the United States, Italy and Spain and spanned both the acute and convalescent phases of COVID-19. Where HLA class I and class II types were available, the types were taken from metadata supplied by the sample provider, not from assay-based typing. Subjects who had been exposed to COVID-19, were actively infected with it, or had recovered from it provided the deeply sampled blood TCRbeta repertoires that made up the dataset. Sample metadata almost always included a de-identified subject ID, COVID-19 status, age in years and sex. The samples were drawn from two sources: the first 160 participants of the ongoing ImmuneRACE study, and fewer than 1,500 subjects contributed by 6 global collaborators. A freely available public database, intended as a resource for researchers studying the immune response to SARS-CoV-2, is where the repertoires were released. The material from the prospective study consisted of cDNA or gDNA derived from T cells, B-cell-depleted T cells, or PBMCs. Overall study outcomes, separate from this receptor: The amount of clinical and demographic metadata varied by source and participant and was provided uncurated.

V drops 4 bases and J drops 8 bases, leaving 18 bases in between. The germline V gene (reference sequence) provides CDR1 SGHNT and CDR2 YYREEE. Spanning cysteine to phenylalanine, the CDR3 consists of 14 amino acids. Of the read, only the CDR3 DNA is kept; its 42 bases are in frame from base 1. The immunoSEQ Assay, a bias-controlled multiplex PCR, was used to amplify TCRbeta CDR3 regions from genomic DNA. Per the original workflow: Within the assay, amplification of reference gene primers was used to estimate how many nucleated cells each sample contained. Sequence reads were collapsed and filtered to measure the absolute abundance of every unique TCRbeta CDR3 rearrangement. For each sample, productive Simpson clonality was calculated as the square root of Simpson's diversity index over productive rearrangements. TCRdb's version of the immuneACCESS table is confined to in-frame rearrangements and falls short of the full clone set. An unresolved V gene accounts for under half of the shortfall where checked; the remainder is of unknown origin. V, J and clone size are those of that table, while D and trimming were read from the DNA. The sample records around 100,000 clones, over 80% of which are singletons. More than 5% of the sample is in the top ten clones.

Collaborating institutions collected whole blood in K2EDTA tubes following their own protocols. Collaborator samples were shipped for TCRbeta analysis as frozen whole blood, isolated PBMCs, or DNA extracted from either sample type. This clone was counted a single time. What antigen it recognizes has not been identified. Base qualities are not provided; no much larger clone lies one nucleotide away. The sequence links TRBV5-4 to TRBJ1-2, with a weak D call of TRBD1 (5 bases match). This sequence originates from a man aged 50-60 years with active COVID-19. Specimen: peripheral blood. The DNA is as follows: TGTGCCAGCAGCCAGGACAATCACCGAGGAGGCTACACCTTC. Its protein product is CASSQDNHRGGYTF.